Following are 14 T cell receptor beta chains from one sample sequenced in a study of graft-versus-host responses after intestinal transplantation. TCRdb's table, derived via immunoSEQ multiplex PCR, lists solely in-frame clones and lacks some. The sample holds some 90,000 clones, roughly 90% seen once. Their antigen targets remain unknown. The sample consisted of unstimulated CD8+ T cells sorted from spleen or lymph node cells, taken before transplant. All receptors come from a human donor who was the organ donor for an intestinal transplant.

This clone has more than one count but fewer than ten. This chain joins TRBV6-5 and TRBJ1-1; D gene uncertain. Trimming left V 4 bases short and J 4 bases short, with 4 bases between. The CDR3 length is 11 residues. The germline gives CDR1 MNHEY, CDR2 SVGAGI. CDR3 loop: CASSSGTEAFF. Written as DNA, the CDR3 is TGTGCCAGCAGTTCAGGCACTGAAGCTTTCTTT.

The rearrangement joins TRBV11-1 to TRBJ2-7; D remains unclear. This CDR3 region has 11 residues. V was pared by 5 bases and J by 7 bases, with 9 bases between. Germline CDR1 is SGHAT and CDR2 is FQDESV (reference sequence). The CDR3 region has the DNA TGTGCCAGCAGCCACGGTCGGGAGCAGTACTTC. Amino acid sequence: CASSHGREQYF.

The rearrangement uses TRBV27 and TRBJ2-1, with TRBD1 as a possible D gene (6 bases). CDR3 size: 16 residues. Trimming cost V 0 bases and J 5 bases, with 14 bases left between them. CDR1 is MNHEY and CDR2 is SMNVEV in the germline V gene (reference sequence). CDR3 loop: CASSLSVWDTHNEQFF. The CDR3 coding sequence is TGTGCCAGCAGTTTATCGGTTTGGGACACCCACAATGAGCAGTTCTTC.

This sequence joins TRBV2 and TRBJ2-1; D is possibly TRBD1 (5 bases). V lost 7 bases to trimming and J lost 8 bases, with 18 bases between them. CDR3 length equals 14 residues. Germline V gene lookup returns CDR1 SNHLY and CDR2 FYNNEI. CDR3 coding DNA: TGTGCCAGCACTCATCCAGGCAGGGAACATGAGCAGTTCTTC. Translating gives CASTHPGREHEQFF.

The chain recombines TRBV19 with TRBJ1-5; the D is unclear. Trimming cost V 6 bases and J 11 bases, with 17 bases left between them. This CDR3 has 13 amino acids. CDR1 LNHDA and CDR2 SQIVND come from the germline V gene (reference sequence). CDR3 protein: CASSPPSAGSQHF. CDR3 bases: TGTGCCAGTAGCCCTCCGTCTGCCGGGTCCCAGCATTTT.

The genes are TRBV4-1 and TRBJ2-5; perhaps TRBD1 as D (6 bases). Germline assignment: CDR1 MGHRA and CDR2 YSYEKL. V lost 0 bases, J lost 8 bases, and 7 bases lay in between. This CDR3 has 12 amino acids. The CDR3 DNA is TGCGCCAGCAGCCAAGACAGGGGAACCCAGTACTTC. Translated: CASSQDRGTQYF.

The chain's CDR3 is CASSQDRGREAFF. CDR3 nucleotides: TGTGCCAGCAGCCAGGACAGGGGACGGGAAGCTTTCTTT. This chain joins TRBV27 and TRBJ1-1, with TRBD1 identical over 9 bases. Trimming cost V 6 bases and J 8 bases; bases outside gene matches: 7. CDR3 length equals 13 residues. Germline assignment: CDR1 MNHEY and CDR2 SMNVEV (reference sequence).

V and J are TRBV4-1 and TRBJ2-7; tentatively, D is TRBD2 (6 bases). Trimming removed 2 bases from V and 12 bases from J, with 11 bases in between. CDR3 size: 11 residues. Germline V gene data show CDR1 as MGHRA and CDR2 as YSYEKL. Here the CDR3 reads CASSQRGELYF. CDR3 coding DNA: TGCGCCAGCAGCCAACGCGGGGAATTGTACTTC.

The J gene is TRBJ1-4, the V gene TRBV11-2; TRBD1 matches 7 bases. CDR3 length equals 17 residues. In germline, CDR1 is SGHAT, CDR2 FQNNGV. J was trimmed by 6 bases and V by 0 bases; bases with no gene match: 10. CDR3 DNA: TGTGCCAGCAGCTTAGACTTTCGACAGGGCTGGGATGAAAAACTGTTTTTT. This gives the protein CASSLDFRQGWDEKLFF.

This clone was observed a few times. The rearrangement uses TRBV19 and TRBJ2-2; 7 nucleotides line up with TRBD2. V lost 7 bases, J lost 7 bases, and 3 bases stayed unmatched. The CDR3 totals 12 residues. Germline V CDR1 and CDR2: LNHDA, SQIVND (reference sequence). CDR3 DNA: TGTGCCAGTAACGGCGGGAGCGGGGAGCTGTTTTTT. Amino acids: CASNGGSGELFF.

This chain uses TRBV7-2 with TRBJ2-7; tentative D call: TRBD2 (5 bases). V was cut by 4 bases and J by 4 bases, with 14 bases left in between. Germline CDR1 reads SGHTA; CDR2 reads FQGNSA. The CDR3 runs to 14 residues. CDR3 amino acids: CASSSGVGGYEQYF. In nucleotides, the CDR3 is TGTGCCAGCAGCTCCGGGGTGGGTGGGTACGAGCAGTACTTC.

The chain is built from TRBV9 and TRBJ1-3; 9 bases are shared with TRBD1. CDR3 length equals 15 residues. The J segment lost 1 base and the V segment lost 6 bases, leaving 5 bases of the junction unmatched. Germline loops: CDR1 SGDLS, CDR2 YYNGEE. In DNA, the CDR3 is TGTGCCAGCACCACAGGGGGCTTGTCTGGAAACACCATATATTTT. Translation gives CASTTGGLSGNTIYF.

This chain connects TRBV9 to TRBJ1-4, with D possibly being TRBD1 (6 bases). V lost 0 bases and J lost 0, with 9 bases in between. Per germline, CDR1 SGDLS and CDR2 YYNGEE. CDR3 size: 16 residues. Here the CDR3 DNA reads TGTGCCAGCAGCGTAGGCAGGGGCGCAACTAATGAAAAACTGTTTTTT. Amino acids: CASSVGRGATNEKLFF.

The rearrangement uses TRBV7-3 and TRBJ2-1, with D uncertain. CDR3 length equals 13 residues. Germline-derived CDR1 and CDR2 are SGHTA and FQGTGA. V lost 1 base and J lost 6, with 7 bases in between. The CDR3 nucleotides read TGTGCCAGCAGCTTAATTGCGTCCAATGAGCAGTTCTTC. Encoded protein: CASSLIASNEQFF.